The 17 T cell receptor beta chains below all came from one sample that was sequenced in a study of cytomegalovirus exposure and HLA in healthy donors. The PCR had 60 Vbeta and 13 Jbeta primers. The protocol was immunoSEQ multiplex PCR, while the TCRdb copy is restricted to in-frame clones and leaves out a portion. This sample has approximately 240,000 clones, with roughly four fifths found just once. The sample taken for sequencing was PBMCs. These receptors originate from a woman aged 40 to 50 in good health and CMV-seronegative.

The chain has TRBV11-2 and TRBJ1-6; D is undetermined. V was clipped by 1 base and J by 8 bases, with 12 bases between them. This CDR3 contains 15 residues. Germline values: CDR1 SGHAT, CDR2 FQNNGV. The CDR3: CASSLANWQDSPLHF. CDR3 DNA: TGTGCCAGCAGCTTAGCGAACTGGCAGGATTCACCCCTCCACTTT.

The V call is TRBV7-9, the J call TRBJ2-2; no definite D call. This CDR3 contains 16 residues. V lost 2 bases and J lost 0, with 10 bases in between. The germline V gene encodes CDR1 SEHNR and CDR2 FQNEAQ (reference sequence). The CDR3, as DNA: TGTGCCAGCAGCTTATACTCTATTACGAACACCGGGGAGCTGTTTTTT. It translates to CASSLYSITNTGELFF.

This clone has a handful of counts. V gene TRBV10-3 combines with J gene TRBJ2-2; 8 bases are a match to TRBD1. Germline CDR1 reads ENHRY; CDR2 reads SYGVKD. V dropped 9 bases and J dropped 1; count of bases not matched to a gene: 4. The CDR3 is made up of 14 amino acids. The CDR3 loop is CAIAGTGNTGELFF. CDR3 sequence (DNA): TGTGCCATTGCCGGGACAGGGAACACCGGGGAGCTGTTTTTT.

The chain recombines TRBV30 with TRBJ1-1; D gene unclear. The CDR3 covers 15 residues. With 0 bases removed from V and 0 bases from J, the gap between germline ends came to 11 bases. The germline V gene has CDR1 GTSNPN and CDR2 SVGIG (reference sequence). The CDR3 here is CAWSVVTEMNTEAFF. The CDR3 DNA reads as TGTGCCTGGAGTGTAGTGACTGAGATGAACACTGAAGCTTTCTTT.

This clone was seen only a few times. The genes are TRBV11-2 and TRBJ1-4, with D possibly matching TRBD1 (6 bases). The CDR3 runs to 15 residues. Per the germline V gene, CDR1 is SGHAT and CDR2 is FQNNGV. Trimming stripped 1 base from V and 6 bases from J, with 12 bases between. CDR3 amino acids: CASSLGTGLDEKLFF. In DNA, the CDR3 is TGTGCCAGCAGCTTAGGAACAGGGCTTGATGAAAAACTGTTTTTT.

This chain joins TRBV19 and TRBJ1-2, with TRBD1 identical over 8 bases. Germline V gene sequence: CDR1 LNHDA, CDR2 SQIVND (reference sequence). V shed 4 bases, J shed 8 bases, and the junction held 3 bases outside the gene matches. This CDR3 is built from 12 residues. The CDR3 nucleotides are TGTGCCAGTAGTACGACAGGGGTAGGCTACACCTTC. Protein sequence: CASSTTGVGYTF.

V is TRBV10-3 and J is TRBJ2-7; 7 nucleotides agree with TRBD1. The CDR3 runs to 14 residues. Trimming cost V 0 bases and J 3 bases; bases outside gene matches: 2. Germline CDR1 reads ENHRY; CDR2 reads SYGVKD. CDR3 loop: CAISESDRDYEQYF. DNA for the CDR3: TGTGCCATCAGTGAGTCTGACAGGGACTACGAGCAGTACTTC.

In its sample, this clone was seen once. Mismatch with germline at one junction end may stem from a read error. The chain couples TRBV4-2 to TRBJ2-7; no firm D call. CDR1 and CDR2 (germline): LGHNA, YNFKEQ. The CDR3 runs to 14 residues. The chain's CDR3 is CASNQDAQSYEQYF. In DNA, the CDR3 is TGTGCCAGCAACCAAGATGCACAAAGCTACGAGCAGTACTTC.

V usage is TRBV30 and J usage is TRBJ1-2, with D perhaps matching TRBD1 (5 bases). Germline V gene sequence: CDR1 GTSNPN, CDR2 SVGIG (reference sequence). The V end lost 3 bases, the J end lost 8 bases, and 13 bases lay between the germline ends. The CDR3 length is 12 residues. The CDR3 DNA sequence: TGTGCCTGGAGCAGGGCAGAAAGGGGCTACACCTTC. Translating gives CAWSRAERGYTF.

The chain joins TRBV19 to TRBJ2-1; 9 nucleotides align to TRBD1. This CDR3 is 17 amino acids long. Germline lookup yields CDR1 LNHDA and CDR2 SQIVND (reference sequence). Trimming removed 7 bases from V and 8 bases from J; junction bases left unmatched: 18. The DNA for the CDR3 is TGTGCCAGTAAGACCCAGAGGGGACAGGGAATTTCCCATGAGCAGTTCTTC. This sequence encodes CASKTQRGQGISHEQFF.

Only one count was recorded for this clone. CDR3 DNA: TGTGCCAGCAGCTTAGTCAGGGGATGGTCTGGGGCCAACGTCCTGACTTTC. Translated, it gives CASSLVRGWSGANVLTF. The chain carries TRBV7-9 and TRBJ2-6; D is perhaps TRBD1 (6 bases). V was shortened by 1 base and J by 1 base, with 11 bases between the two germline ends. CDR3 size: 17 residues. Germline V gives CDR1 SEHNR, CDR2 FQNEAQ (reference sequence). The full variable domain, rest sourced from reference TRBV7-9 and TRBJ2-6, is DTGVSQNPRHKITKRGQNVTFRCDPISEHNRLYWYRQTLGQGPEFLTYFQNEAQLEKSRLLSDRFSAERPKGSFSTLEIQRTEQGDSAMYLCASSLVRGWSGANVLTFGAGSRLTVL.

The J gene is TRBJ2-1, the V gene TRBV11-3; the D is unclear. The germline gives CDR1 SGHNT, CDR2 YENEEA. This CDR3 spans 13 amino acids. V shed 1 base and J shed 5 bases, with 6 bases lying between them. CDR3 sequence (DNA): TGTGCCAGCAGCTTAGTCCTAAACAATGAGCAGTTCTTC. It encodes CASSLVLNNEQFF. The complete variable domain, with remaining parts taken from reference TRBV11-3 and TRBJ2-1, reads EAGVVQSPRYKIIEKKQPVAFWCNPISGHNTLYWYLQNLGQGPELLIRYENEEAVDDSQLPKDRFSAERLKGVDSTLKIQPAELGDSAVYLCASSLVLNNEQFFGPGTRLTVL.

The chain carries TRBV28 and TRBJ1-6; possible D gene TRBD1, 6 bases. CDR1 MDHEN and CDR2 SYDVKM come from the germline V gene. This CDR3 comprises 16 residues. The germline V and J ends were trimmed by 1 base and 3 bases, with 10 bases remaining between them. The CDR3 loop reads CASSLLGGVYNSPLHF. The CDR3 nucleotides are TGTGCCAGCAGTTTATTAGGGGGAGTCTATAATTCACCCCTCCACTTT.

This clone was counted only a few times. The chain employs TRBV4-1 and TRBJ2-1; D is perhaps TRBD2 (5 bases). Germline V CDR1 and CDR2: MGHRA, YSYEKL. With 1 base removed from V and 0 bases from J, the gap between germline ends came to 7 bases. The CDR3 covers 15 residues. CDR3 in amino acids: CASSQVGSSYNEQFF. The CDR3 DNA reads TGCGCCAGCAGCCAAGTAGGGAGCTCCTACAATGAGCAGTTCTTC.

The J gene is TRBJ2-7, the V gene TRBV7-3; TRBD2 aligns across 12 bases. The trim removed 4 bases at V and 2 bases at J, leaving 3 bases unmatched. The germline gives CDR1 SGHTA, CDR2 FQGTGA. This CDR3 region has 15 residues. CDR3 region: CASSWTSGEAYEQYF. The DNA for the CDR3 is TGTGCCAGCAGCTGGACTAGCGGGGAAGCCTACGAGCAGTACTTC.

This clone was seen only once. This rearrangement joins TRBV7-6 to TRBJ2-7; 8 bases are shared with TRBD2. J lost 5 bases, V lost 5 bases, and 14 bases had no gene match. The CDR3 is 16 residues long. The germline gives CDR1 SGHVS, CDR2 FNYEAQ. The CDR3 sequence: CASSPRGGGPTDEQYF. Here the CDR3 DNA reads TGTGCCAGCAGCCCCCGGGGCGGGGGGCCAACGGACGAGCAGTACTTC. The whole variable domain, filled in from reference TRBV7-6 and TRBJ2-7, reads GAGVSQSPRYKVTKRGQDVALRCDPISGHVSLYWYRQALGQGPEFLTYFNYEAQQDKSGLPNDRFSAERPEGSISTLTIQRTEQRDSAMYRCASSPRGGGPTDEQYFGPGTRLTVT.

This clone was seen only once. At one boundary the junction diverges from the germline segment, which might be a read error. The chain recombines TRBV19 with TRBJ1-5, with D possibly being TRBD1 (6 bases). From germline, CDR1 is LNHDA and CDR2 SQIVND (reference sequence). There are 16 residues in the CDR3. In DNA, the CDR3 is TGTGCCAGCAGTAGAGGGAGTGGGACATTAAATCAGCCCCAGCATTTT. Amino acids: CASSRGSGTLNQPQHF. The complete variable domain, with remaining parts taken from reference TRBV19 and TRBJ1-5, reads DGGITQSPKYLFRKEGQNVTLSCEQNLNHDAMYWYRQDPGQGLRLIYYSQIVNDFQKGDIAEGYSVSREKKESFPLTVTSAQKNPTAFYLCASSRGSGTLNQPQHFGDGTRLSIL.